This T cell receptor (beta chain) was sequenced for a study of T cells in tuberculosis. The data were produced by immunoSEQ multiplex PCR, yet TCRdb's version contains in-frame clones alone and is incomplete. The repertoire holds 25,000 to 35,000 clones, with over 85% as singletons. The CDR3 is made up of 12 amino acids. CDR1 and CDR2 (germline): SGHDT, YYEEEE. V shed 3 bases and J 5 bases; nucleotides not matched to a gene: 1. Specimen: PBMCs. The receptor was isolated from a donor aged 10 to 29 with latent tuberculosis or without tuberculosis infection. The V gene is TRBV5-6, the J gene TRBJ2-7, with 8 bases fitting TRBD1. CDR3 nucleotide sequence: TGTGCCAGCAGCTGGACAGGGAACGAGCAGTACTTC. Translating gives CASSWTGNEQYF.